This T cell receptor beta chain was found in a study of metastatic and nonmetastatic thyroid tumors. Across the study: Across blood and tumor or nodule tissue, repertoires from malignant and benign thyroid patients were compared with one another.

This CDR3 has 13 residues. CDR1 is DFQATT and CDR2 is SNEGSKA in the germline V gene (reference sequence). The V segment lost 5 bases and the J segment 5 bases; nucleotides outside the gene matches: 7. Authors' analysis steps: Researchers built a distant-metastasis classifier for papillary thyroid cancer that drew on CDR3 differences across clinicopathological groups. TCRdb re-analyzed the PCR reads through MiXCR. The V and J calls, along with clone size, are taken from TCRdb and not from the paper's own processing. Seen here are about 16,000 clones, about 25% observed once, and the top ten hold roughly 9.7%. This clone is categorized as medium-sized. Until they underwent thyroid surgery, no patient had received any treatment.

The genes are TRBV20-1 and TRBJ1-1; 8 bases are a match to TRBD1. This TCR was sampled from a male donor with papillary thyroid cancer or a benign thyroid nodule (not recorded which). Some clones in this sample may be carry-over from other donors' samples. Source material: blood. Here the CDR3 reads CSAPTNRGTEAFF. DNA of the CDR3: TGCAGTGCTCCAACTAACAGGGGGACTGAAGCTTTCTTT.